These 9 T cell receptor beta chains were all obtained from the same sample, sequenced in a study of technical replicates of blood from a few donors. The protocol was immunoSEQ multiplex PCR, while the TCRdb copy is restricted to in-frame clones and leaves out a portion. This sample yields roughly 60,000 clones, of which 86% are seen a single time; approximately 5% belongs to the top ten. The specimen sequenced was PBMCs. The source of these receptors is a human donor in good health. Some clones in this sample may be carry-over from other donors' samples.

The V call is TRBV9, the J call TRBJ2-3; TRBD2 matches at 8 bases. The germline gives CDR1 SGDLS, CDR2 YYNGEE. This CDR3 is built from 16 residues. The J segment lost 1 base and the V segment lost 6 bases, leaving 10 bases of the junction unmatched. This chain's CDR3 is CASNLAGGVGTDTQYF. CDR3 in DNA: TGTGCCAGCAACCTGGCGGGGGGAGTCGGCACAGATACGCAGTATTTT.

The rearrangement uses TRBV7-3 and TRBJ2-1; D ambiguous. Per the germline V gene, CDR1 is SGHTA and CDR2 is FQGTGA. The CDR3 runs to 14 residues. V was cut by 1 base and J by 4 bases, with 8 bases left in between. The CDR3 DNA reads TGTGCCAGCAGCTTAAGTGGCAGGTACAATGAGCAGTTCTTC. This encodes CASSLSGRYNEQFF.

This clone showed up just a few times. The chain is built from TRBV7-9 and TRBJ2-1; 7 nucleotides agree with TRBD2. This CDR3 comprises 17 residues. V was clipped by 5 bases and J by 9 bases; unmatched bases: 19. Germline V gene lookup returns CDR1 SEHNR and CDR2 FQNEAQ (reference sequence). CDR3 loop: CASSPRGWWEGVGEQFF. The DNA of the CDR3 is TGTGCCAGCAGCCCCCGCGGTTGGTGGGAGGGCGTCGGTGAGCAGTTCTTC.

This rearrangement joins TRBV5-1 to TRBJ2-7; TRBD2 matches at 8 bases. The CDR3 extends over 16 amino acids. J lost 2 bases, V lost 3 bases, and 10 bases had no gene match. Germline values: CDR1 SGHRS, CDR2 YFSETQ. The chain's CDR3 is CASSSEGRGAAYEQYF. The CDR3 DNA reads TGCGCCAGCAGCTCTGAGGGGCGGGGGGCGGCCTACGAGCAGTACTTC.

CDR3 in amino acids: CASSLEEYSYGYTF. CDR3 coding DNA: TGTGCCAGCAGCTTGGAAGAGTACTCCTATGGCTACACCTTC. The rearrangement uses TRBV5-4 and TRBJ1-2; D is unresolved. V lost 0 bases, J lost 4 bases, and 10 bases lay in between. CDR3 length: 14 residues. Looked up from germline, CDR1 is SGHNT and CDR2 is YYREEE (reference sequence). Together with reference TRBV5-4 and TRBJ1-2, the CDR3 gives the full variable domain: ETGVTQSPTHLIKTRGQQVTLRCSSQSGHNTVSWYQQALGQGPQFIFQYYREEENGRGNFPPRFSGLQFPNYSSELNVNALELDDSALYLCASSLEEYSYGYTFGSGTRLTVV.

The V call is TRBV2, the J call TRBJ2-5, with 7 nucleotides matching TRBD2. V lost 8 bases, J lost 5 bases, and 14 bases stayed unmatched. CDR3 length equals 15 residues. Germline loops: CDR1 SNHLY, CDR2 FYNNEI. Here the CDR3 reads CASAKEAGVQETQYF. The DNA for the CDR3 is TGTGCCAGCGCTAAGGAGGCGGGGGTGCAGGAGACCCAGTACTTC. Full variable domain (outside the CDR3, taken from reference TRBV2 and TRBJ2-5): EPEVTQTPSHQVTQMGQEVILRCVPISNHLYFYWYRQILGQKVEFLVSFYNNEISEKSEIFDDQFSVERPDGSNFTLKIRSTKLEDSAMYFCASAKEAGVQETQYFGPGTRLLVL.

Only one count was recorded for this clone. Other nucleotide sequences from this sample produce the same CDR3. The CDR3 bases are TGTGCCAGCAGCGTAGGTGGAGGGTCTGGAAACACCATATATTTT. It is translated as CASSVGGGSGNTIYF. The chain is built from TRBV9 and TRBJ1-3; D not resolved. V was cut by 0 bases and J by 1 base, with 8 bases left in between. Germline CDR1 reads SGDLS; CDR2 reads YYNGEE. The CDR3 consists of 15 residues.

The chain combines TRBV7-9 with TRBJ2-3, with TRBD1 identical over 8 bases. Germline loops: CDR1 SEHNR, CDR2 FQNEAQ (reference sequence). The CDR3 extends over 16 amino acids. Trimming at V came to 4 bases and at J to 2 bases, leaving 8 bases not matched to a gene. The CDR3 loop is CASSSTGQDITDTQYF. The DNA for the CDR3 is TGTGCCAGCAGCTCAACGGGACAGGATATCACAGATACGCAGTATTTT.

This chain links TRBV9 with TRBJ2-3, with 8 bases identical to TRBD2. The CDR3 is 15 residues long. The junction had 9 bases not matched to a gene; V was cut back by 2 bases and J by 7 bases. Per the germline V gene, CDR1 is SGDLS and CDR2 is YYNGEE. As DNA, the CDR3 is TGTGCCAGCAGCGTGAGTAGCGGGGTGGGATATACGCAGTATTTT. It is translated as CASSVSSGVGYTQYF. The whole variable domain, filled in from reference TRBV9 and TRBJ2-3, reads DSGVTQTPKHLITATGQRVTLRCSPRSGDLSVYWYQQSLDQGLQFLIQYYNGEERAKGNILERFSAQQFPDLHSELNLSSLELGDSALYFCASSVSSGVGYTQYFGPGTRLTVL.